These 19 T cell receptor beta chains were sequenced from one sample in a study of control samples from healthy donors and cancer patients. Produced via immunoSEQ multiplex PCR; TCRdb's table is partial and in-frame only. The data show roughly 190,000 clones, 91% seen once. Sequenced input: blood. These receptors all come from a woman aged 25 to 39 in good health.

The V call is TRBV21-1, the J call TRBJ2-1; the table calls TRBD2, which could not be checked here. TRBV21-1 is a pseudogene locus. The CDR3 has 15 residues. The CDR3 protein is CASSCTLSSYNEQFF. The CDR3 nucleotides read TGTGCCAGCAGCTGCACTTTAAGCTCCTACAATGAGCAGTTCTTC.

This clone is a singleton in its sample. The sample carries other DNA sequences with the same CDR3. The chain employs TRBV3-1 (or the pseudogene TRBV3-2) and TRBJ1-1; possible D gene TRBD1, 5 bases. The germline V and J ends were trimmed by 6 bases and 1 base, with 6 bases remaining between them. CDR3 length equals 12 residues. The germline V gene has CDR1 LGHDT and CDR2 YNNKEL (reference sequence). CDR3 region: CASRGQNTEAFF. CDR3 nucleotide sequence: TGTGCCAGCAGAGGACAGAACACTGAAGCTTTCTTT.

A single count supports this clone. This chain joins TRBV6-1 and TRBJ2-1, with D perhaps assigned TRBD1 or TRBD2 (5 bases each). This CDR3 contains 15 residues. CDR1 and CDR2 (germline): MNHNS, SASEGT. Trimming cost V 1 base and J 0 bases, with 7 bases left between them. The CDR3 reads CASSEGGGSYNEQFF. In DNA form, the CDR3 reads TGTGCCAGCAGTGAAGGTGGGGGCTCCTACAATGAGCAGTTCTTC.

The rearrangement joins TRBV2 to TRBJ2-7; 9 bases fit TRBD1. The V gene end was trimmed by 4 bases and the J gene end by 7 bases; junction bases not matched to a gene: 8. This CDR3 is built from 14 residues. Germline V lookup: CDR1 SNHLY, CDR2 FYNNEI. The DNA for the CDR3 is TGTGCCAGCAGTGTGGACAGGGGATGGTATGAGCAGTACTTC. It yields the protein CASSVDRGWYEQYF.

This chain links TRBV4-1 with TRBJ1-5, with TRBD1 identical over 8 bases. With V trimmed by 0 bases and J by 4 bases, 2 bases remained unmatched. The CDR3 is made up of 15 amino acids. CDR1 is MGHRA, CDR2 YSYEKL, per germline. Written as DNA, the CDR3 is TGCGCCAGCAGCCAAGATCGGACAGGGAATCAGCCCCAGCATTTT. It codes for CASSQDRTGNQPQHF.

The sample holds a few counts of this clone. CDR3 coding DNA: TGTGCCAGCAGTGAAGAGGGGAAGCGGCACACCGGGGAGCTGTTTTTT. Protein sequence: CASSEEGKRHTGELFF. The genes are TRBV6-4 and TRBJ2-2; D might be TRBD1 or TRBD2, each matching 5 bases. Germline lookup yields CDR1 MRHNA and CDR2 SNTAGT. The CDR3 is made up of 16 amino acids. V was pared by 3 bases and J by 3 bases, with 14 bases between.

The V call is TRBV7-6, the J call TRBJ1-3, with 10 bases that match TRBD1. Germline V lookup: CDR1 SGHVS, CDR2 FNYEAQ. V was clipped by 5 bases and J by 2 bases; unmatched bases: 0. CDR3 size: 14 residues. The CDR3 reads CASSGTGAGNTIYF. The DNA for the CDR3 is TGTGCCAGCAGCGGGACAGGGGCTGGAAACACCATATATTTT.

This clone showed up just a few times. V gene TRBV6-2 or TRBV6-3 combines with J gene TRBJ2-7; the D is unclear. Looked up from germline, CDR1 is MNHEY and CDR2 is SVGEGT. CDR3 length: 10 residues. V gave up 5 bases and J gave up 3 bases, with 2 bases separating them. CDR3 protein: CASSDYEQYF. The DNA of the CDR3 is TGTGCCAGCAGTGACTACGAGCAGTACTTC.

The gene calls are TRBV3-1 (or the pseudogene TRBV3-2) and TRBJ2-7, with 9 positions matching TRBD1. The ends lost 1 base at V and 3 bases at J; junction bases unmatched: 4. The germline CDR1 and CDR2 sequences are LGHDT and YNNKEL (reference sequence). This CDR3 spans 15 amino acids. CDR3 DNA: TGTGCCAGCAGCCAAGCCGGGACAGGGAACTACGAGCAGTACTTC. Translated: CASSQAGTGNYEQYF.

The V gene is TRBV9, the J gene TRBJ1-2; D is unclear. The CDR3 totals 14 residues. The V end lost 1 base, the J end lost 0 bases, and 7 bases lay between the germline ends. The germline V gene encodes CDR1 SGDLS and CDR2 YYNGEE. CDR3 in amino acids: CASSVNWANYGYTF. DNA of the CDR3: TGTGCCAGCAGCGTAAACTGGGCTAACTATGGCTACACCTTC.

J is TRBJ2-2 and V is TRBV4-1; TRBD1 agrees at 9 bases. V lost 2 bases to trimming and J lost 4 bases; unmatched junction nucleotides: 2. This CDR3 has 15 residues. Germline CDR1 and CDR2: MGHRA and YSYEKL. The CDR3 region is CASSQLTGGTGELFF. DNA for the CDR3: TGCGCCAGCAGCCAACTGACAGGGGGCACCGGGGAGCTGTTTTTT.

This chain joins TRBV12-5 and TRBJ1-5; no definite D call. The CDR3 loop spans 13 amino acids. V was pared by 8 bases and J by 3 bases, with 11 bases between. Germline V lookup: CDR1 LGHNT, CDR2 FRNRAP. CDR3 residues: CASSQDANQPQHF. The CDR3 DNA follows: TGTGCTAGTTCCCAGGATGCCAATCAGCCCCAGCATTTT. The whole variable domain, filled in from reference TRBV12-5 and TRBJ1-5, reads DARVTQTPRHKVTEMGQEVTMRCQPILGHNTVFWYRQTMMQGLELLAYFRNRAPLDDSGMPKDRFSAEMPDATLATLKIQPSEPRDSAVYFCASSQDANQPQHFGDGTRLSIL.

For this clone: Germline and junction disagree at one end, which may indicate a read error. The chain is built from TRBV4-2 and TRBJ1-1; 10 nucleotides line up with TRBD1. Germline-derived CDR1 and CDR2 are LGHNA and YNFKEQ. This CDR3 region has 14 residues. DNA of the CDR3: TGTGTCAGCAGCCAAGAGGGACAGGGGACTGAAGCTTTCTTT. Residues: CVSSQEGQGTEAFF.

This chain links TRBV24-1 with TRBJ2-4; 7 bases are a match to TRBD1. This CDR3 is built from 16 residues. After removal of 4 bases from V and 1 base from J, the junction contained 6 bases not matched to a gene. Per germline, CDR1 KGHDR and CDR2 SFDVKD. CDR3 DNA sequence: TGTGCCACCAGTGACCCCACAGGGGCGGCCAAAAACATTCAGTACTTC. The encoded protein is CATSDPTGAAKNIQYF.

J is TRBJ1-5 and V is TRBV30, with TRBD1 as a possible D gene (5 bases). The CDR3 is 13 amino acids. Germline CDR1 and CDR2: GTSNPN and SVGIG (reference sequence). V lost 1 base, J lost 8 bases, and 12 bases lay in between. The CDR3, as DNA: TGTGCCTGGAGTGGCCAGGGTGGAGAGCCCCAGCATTTT. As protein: CAWSGQGGEPQHF.

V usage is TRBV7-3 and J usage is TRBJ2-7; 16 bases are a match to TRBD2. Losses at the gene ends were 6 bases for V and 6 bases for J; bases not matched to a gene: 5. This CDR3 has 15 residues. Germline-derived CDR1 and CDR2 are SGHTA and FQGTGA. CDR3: CASRSGLAGGSEQYF. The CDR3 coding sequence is TGTGCCAGCAGGTCGGGACTAGCGGGAGGGAGCGAGCAGTACTTC.

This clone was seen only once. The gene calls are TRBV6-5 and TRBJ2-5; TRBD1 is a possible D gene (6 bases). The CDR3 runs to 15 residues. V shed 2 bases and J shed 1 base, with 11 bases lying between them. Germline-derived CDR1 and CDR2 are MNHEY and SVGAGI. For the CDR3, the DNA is TGTGCCAGCAGTTACGAGGCAGGGGCCCAAGAGACCCAGTACTTC. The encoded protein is CASSYEAGAQETQYF.

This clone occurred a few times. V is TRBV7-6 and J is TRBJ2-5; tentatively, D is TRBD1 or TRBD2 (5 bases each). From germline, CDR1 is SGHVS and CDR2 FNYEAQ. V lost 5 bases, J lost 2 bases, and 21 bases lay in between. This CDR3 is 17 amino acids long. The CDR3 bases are TGTGCCAGCAGCAGGAGGTCAGGGCCGCATTTTCAAGAGACCCAGTACTTC. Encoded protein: CASSRRSGPHFQETQYF.

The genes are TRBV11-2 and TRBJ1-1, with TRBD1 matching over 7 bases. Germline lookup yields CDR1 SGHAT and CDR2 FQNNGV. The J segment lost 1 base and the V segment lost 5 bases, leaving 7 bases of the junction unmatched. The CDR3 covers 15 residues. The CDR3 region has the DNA TGTGCCAGCAGCCTGAGGACAGGAGCGAACACTGAAGCTTTCTTT. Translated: CASSLRTGANTEAFF.